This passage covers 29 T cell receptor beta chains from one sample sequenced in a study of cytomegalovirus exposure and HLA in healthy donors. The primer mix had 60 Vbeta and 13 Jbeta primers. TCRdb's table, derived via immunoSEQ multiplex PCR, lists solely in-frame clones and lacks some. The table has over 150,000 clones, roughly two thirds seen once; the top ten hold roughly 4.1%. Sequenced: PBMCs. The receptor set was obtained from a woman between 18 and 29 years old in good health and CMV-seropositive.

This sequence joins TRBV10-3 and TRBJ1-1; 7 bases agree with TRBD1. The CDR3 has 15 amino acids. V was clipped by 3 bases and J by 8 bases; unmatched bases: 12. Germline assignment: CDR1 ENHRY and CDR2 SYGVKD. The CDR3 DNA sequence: TGTGCCATCAGTGACAAAGAGGACAGGCCGTTCGAAGCTTTCTTT. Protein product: CAISDKEDRPFEAFF.

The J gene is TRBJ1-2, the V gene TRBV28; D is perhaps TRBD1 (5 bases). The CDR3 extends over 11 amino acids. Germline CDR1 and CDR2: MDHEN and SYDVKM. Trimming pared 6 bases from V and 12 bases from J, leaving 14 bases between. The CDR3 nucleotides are TGTGCCAGCAGCTCAGGGTATCGGGACACCTTC. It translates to CASSSGYRDTF.

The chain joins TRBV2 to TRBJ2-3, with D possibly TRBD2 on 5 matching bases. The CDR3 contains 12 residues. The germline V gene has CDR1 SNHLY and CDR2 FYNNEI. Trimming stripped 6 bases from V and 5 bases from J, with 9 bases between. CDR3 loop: CASRAVGDTQYF. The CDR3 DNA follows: TGTGCCAGCAGAGCGGTTGGAGATACGCAGTATTTT.

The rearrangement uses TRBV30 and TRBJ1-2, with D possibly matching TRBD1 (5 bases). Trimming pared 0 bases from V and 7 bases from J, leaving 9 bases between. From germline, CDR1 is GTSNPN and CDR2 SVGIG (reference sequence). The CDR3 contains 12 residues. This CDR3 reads CAWSVPGFGYTF. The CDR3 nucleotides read TGTGCCTGGAGTGTACCAGGGTTTGGCTACACCTTC.

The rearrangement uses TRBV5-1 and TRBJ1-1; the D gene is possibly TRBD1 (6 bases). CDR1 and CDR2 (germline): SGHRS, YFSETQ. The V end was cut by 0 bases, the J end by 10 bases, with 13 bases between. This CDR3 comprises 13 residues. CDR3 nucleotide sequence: TGCGCCAGCAGCTTGGAAGGAGGCAGGGGAGCTTTCTTT. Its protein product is CASSLEGGRGAFF.

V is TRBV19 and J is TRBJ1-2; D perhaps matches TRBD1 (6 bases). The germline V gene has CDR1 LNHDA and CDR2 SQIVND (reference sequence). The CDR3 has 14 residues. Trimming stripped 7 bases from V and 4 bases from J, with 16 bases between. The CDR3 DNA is TGTGCCAGTAAAGCCGGCAGGGGTGTCTATGGCTACACCTTC. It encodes CASKAGRGVYGYTF.

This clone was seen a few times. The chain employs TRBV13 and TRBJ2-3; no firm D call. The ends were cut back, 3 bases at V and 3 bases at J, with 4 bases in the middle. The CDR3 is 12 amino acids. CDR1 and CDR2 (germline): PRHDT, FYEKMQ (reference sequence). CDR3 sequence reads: CASSFGTDTQYF. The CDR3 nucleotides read TGTGCCAGCAGCTTCGGTACAGATACGCAGTATTTT.

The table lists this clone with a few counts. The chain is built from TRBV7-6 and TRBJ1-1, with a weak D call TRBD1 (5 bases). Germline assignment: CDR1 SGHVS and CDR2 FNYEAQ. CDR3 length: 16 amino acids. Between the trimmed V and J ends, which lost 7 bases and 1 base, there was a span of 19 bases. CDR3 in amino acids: CASTRRDLSGNTEAFF. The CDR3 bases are TGTGCCAGCACTCGGCGGGACCTAAGTGGGAACACTGAAGCTTTCTTT.

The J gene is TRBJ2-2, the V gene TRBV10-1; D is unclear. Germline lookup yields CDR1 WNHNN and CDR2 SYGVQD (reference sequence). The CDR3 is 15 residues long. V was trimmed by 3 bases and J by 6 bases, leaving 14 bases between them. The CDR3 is CASSEDSPWPGELFF. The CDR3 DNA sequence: TGCGCCAGCAGTGAAGACTCCCCTTGGCCCGGGGAGCTGTTTTTT.

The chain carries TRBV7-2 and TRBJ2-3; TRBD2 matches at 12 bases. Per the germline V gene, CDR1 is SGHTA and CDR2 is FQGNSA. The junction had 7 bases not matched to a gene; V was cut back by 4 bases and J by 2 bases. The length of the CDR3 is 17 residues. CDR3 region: CASSSRTSGAITDTQYF. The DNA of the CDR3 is TGTGCCAGCAGCTCCCGGACTAGCGGGGCAATCACAGATACGCAGTATTTT.

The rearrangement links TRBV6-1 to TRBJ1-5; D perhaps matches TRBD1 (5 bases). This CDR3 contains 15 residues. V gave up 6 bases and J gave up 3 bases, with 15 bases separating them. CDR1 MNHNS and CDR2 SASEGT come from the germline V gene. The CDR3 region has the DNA TGTGCCAGCAGAGGAAGGGGTTTTACCAATCAGCCCCAGCATTTT. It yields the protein CASRGRGFTNQPQHF.

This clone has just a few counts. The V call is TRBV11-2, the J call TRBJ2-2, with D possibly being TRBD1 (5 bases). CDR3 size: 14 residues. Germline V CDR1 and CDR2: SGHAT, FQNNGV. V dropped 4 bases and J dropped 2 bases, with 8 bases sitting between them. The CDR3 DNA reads TGTGCCAGCAGCTGGGGCCAAAACACCGGGGAGCTGTTTTTT. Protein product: CASSWGQNTGELFF.

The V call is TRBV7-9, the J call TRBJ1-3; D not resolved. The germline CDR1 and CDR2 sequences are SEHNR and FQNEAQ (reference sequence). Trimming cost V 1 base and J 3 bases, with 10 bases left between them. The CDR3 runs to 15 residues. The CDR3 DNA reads TGTGCCAGCAGCTTAGTGGCTGGGAGTGGAAACACCATATATTTT. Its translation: CASSLVAGSGNTIYF.

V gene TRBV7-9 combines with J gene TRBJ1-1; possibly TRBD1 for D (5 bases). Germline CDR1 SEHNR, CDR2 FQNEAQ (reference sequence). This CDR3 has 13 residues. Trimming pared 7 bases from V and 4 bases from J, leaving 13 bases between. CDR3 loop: CASTAMGGTEAFF. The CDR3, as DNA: TGTGCCAGCACCGCGATGGGGGGCACTGAAGCTTTCTTT.

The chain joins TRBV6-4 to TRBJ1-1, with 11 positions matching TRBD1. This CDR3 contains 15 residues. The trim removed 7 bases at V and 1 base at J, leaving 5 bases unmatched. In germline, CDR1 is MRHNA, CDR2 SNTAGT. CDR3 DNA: TGTGCCAGCAAAGCAGGACAGGGGGCGAACACTGAAGCTTTCTTT. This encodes CASKAGQGANTEAFF.

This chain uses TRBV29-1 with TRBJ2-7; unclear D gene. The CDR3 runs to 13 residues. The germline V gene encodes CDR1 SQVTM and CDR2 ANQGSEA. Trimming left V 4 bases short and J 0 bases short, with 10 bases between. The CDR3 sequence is CSVVLLSSYEQYF. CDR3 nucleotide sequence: TGCAGCGTTGTCCTACTGAGCTCCTACGAGCAGTACTTC.

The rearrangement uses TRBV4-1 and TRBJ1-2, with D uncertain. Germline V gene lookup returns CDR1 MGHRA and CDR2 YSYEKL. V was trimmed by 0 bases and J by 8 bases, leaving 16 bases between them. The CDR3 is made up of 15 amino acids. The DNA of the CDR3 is TGCGCCAGCAGCCAAGATGCACAGCCGAAGAGAGGCTACACCTTC. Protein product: CASSQDAQPKRGYTF.

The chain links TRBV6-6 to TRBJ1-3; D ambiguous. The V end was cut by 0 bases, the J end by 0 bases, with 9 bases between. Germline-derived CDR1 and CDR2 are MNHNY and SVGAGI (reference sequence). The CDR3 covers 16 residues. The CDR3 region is CASSYSASISGNTIYF. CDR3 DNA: TGTGCCAGCAGTTACTCCGCCAGTATCTCTGGAAACACCATATATTTT.

CDR3 in amino acids: CASSGREGPYNEQFF. The CDR3 coding sequence is TGTGCCAGCAGCGGGCGGGAGGGCCCATACAATGAGCAGTTCTTC. The chain is built from TRBV4-2 and TRBJ2-1; 9 nucleotides line up with TRBD2. The V and J ends lost 5 bases and 4 bases, in that order; junction bases with no gene match: 6. The V gene's germline CDR1 is LGHNA and CDR2 YNFKEQ. The CDR3 runs to 15 residues.

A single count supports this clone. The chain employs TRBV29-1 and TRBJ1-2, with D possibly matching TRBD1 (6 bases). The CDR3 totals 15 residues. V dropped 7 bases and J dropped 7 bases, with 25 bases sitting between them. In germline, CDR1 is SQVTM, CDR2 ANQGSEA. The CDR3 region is CSATGWRGGMGGYTF. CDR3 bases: TGCAGCGCCACGGGGTGGCGGGGGGGCATGGGTGGCTACACCTTC.

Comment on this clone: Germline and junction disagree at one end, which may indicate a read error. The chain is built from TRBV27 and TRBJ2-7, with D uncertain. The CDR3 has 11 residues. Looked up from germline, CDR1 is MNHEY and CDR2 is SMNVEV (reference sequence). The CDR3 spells CASSTGYGQYF. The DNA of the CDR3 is TGTGCCAGCAGCACCGGGTACGGGCAGTACTTC.

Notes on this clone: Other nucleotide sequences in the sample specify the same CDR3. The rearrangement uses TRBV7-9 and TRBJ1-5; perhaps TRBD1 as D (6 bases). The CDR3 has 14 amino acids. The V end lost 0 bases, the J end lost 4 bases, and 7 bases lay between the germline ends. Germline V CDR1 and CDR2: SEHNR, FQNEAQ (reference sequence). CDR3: CASSLAGGNQPQHF. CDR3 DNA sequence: TGTGCCAGCAGCTTAGCAGGGGGAAATCAGCCCCAGCATTTT.

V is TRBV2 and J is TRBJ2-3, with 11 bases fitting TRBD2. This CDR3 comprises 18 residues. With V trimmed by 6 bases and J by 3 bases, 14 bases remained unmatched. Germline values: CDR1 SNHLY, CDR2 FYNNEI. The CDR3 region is CASRRGRLAGGATDTQYF. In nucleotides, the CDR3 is TGTGCCAGCAGAAGAGGGCGGTTAGCGGGGGGGGCTACAGATACGCAGTATTTT.

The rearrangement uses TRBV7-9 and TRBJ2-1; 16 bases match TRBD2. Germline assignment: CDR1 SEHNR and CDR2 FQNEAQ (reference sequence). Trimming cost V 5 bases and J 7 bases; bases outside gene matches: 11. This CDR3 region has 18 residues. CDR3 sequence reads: CASSRGLAGGPRMNEQFF. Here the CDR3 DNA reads TGTGCCAGCAGCCGGGGACTAGCGGGAGGGCCAAGGATGAATGAGCAGTTCTTC.

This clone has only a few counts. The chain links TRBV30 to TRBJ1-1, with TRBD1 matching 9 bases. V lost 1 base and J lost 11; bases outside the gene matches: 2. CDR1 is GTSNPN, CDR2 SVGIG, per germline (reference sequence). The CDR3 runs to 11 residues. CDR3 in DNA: TGTGCCTGGAGTGGCGGACAGGGGGCTTTCTTT. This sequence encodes CAWSGGQGAFF. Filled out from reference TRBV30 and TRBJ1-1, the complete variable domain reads SQTIHQWPATLVQPVGSPLSLECTVEGTSNPNLYWYRQAAGRGLQLLFYSVGIGQISSEVPQNLSASRPQDRQFILSSKKLLLSDSGFYLCAWSGGQGAFFGQGTRLTVV.

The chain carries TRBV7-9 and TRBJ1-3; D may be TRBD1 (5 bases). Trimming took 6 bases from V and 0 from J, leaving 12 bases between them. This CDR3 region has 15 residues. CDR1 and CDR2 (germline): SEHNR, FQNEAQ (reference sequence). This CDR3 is CASSYRTVSGNTIYF. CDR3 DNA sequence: TGTGCCAGCAGTTACAGGACCGTCTCTGGAAACACCATATATTTT.

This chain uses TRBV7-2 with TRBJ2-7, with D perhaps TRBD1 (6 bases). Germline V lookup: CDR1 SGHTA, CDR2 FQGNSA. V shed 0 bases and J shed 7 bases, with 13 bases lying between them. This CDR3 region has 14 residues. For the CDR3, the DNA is TGTGCCAGCAGCTTAGCGGCAGGGGCTAGGGAGCAGTACTTC. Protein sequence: CASSLAAGAREQYF.

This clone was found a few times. DNA of the CDR3: TGCGCCAGCAGCTTGGGAGCCCTGAACACTGAAGCTTTCTTT. Translated: CASSLGALNTEAFF. The chain joins TRBV5-1 to TRBJ1-1; D call uncertain. The V end was cut by 0 bases, the J end by 0 bases, with 6 bases between. The CDR3 totals 14 residues. Germline V CDR1 and CDR2: SGHRS, YFSETQ.

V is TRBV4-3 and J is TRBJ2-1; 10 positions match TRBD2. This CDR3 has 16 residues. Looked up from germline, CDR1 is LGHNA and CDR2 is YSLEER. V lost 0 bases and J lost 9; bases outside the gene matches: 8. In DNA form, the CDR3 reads TGCGCCAGCAGCCAAGATAAGCGGGGGGGCTCCTCTGAGCAGTTCTTC. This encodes CASSQDKRGGSSEQFF.